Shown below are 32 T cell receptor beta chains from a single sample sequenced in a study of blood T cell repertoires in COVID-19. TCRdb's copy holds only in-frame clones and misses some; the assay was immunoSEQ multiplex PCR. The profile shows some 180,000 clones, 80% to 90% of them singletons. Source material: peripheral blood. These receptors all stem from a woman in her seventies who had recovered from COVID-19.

Here the CDR3 reads CARKRTGPYEQYF. The CDR3 DNA is TGTGCCCGTAAGCGGACAGGGCCCTACGAGCAGTACTTC. J is TRBJ2-7 and V is TRBV14; 8 bases align to TRBD1. Germline V gene data show CDR1 as SGHDN and CDR2 as FVKESK. This CDR3 region has 13 residues. Unmatched junction bases numbered 8, after V lost 11 bases and J lost 2 bases.

CDR3 sequence reads: CASSPGSGHLSYEQYF. The DNA for the CDR3 is TGTGCCAGCTCACCAGGATCGGGACACCTCTCCTACGAGCAGTACTTC. V and J are TRBV18 and TRBJ2-7, with D perhaps matching TRBD1 (6 bases). Germline V lookup: CDR1 KGHSH, CDR2 LQKENI. Deletions cut 2 bases from V and 0 bases from J, with 14 bases between. This CDR3 spans 16 amino acids. The complete variable domain, with remaining parts taken from reference TRBV18 and TRBJ2-7, reads NAGVMQNPRHLVRRRGQEARLRCSPMKGHSHVYWYRQLPEEGLKFMVYLQKENIIDESGMPKERFSAEFPKEGPSILRIQQVVRGDSAAYFCASSPGSGHLSYEQYFGPGTRLTVT.

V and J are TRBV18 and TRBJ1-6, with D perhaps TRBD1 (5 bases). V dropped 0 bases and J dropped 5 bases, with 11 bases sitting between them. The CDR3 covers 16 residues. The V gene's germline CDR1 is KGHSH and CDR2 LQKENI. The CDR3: CASSPPGGANNSPLHF. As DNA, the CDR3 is TGTGCCAGCTCACCACCGGGAGGGGCCAATAATTCACCCCTCCACTTT.

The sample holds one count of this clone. CDR3 sequence: CASSYGRGDSYNEQFF. DNA of the CDR3: TGTGCCAGCAGTTACGGGCGGGGGGACTCCTACAATGAGCAGTTCTTC. The rearrangement links TRBV6-6 to TRBJ2-1; 8 bases fit TRBD2. With V trimmed by 2 bases and J by 0 bases, 3 bases remained unmatched. CDR3 size: 16 residues. Germline assignment: CDR1 MNHNY and CDR2 SVGAGI (reference sequence).

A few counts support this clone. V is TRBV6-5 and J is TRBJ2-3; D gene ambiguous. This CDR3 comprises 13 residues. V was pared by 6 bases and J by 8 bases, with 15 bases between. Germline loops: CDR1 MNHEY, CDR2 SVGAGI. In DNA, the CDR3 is TGTGCCAGCAGCCGAATAGGTACTACTACGCAGTATTTT. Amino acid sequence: CASSRIGTTTQYF.

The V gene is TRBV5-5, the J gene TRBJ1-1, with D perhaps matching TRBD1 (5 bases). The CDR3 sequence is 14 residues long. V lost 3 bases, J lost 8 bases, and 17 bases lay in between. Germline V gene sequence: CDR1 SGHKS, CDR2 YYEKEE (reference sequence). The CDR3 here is CASSYGGRTGEAFF. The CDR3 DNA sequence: TGTGCCAGCAGCTACGGAGGGAGAACAGGCGAAGCTTTCTTT.

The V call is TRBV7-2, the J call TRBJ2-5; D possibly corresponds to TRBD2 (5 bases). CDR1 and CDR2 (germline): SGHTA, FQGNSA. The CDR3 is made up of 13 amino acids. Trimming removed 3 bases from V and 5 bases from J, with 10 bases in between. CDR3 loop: CASSFGGWETQYF. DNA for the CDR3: TGTGCCAGCAGCTTTGGCGGGTGGGAGACCCAGTACTTC.

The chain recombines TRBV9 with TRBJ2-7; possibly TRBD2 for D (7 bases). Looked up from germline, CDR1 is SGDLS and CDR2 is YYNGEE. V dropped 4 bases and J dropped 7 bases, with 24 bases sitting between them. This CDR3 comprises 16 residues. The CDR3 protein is CASSPGGGDWAREQYF. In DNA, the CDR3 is TGTGCCAGCAGCCCCGGAGGGGGGGATTGGGCTAGGGAGCAGTACTTC.

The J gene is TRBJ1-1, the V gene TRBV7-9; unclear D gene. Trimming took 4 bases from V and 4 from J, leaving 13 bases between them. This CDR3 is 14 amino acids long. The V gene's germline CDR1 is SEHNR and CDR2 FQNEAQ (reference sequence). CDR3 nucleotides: TGTGCCAGCAGCTCCCGGAGGGTGGCCACTGAAGCTTTCTTT. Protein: CASSSRRVATEAFF.

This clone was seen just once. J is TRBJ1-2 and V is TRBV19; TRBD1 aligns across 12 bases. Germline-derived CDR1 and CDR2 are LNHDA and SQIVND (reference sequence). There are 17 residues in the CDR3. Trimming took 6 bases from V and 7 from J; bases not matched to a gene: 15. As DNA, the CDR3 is TGTGCCAGTAGCCCGCTGGACTTCCGGGACAGGGGGCTTGGCTACACCTTC. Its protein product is CASSPLDFRDRGLGYTF.

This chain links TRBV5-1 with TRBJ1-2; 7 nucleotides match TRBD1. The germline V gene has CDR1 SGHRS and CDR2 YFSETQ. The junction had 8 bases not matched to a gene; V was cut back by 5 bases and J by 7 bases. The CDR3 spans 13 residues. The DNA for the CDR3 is TGCGCCAGCAGTCCCCTGACAGGGAGTGGCTACACCTTC. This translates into CASSPLTGSGYTF.

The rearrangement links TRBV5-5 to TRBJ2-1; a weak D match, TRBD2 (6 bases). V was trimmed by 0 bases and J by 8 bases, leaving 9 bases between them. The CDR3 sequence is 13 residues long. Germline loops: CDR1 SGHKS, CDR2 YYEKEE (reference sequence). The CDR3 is CASSLGPGDEQFF. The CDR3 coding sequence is TGTGCCAGCAGCTTGGGCCCGGGGGATGAGCAGTTCTTC.

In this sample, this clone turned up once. CDR3 coding DNA: TGCGCCAGCAGCTTGCCGGGGGAGGAGCAGTACTTC. This translates into CASSLPGEEQYF. The chain joins TRBV5-1 to TRBJ2-7; D possibly corresponds to TRBD2 (6 bases). Germline assignment: CDR1 SGHRS and CDR2 YFSETQ. The CDR3 consists of 12 residues. V was clipped by 1 base and J by 7 bases, with 9 bases between them.

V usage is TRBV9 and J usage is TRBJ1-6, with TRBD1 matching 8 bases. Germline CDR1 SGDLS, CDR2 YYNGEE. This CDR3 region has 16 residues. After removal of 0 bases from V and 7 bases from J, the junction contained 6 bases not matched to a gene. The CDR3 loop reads CASSVGPGGDNSPLHF. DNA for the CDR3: TGTGCCAGCAGCGTAGGGCCAGGGGGCGACAATTCACCCCTCCACTTT.

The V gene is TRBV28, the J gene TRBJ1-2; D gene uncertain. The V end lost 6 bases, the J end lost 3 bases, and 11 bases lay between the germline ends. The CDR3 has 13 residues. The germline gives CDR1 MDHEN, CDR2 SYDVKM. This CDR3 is CASRRRTYYGYTF. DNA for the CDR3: TGTGCCAGCAGAAGACGGACTTACTATGGCTACACCTTC.

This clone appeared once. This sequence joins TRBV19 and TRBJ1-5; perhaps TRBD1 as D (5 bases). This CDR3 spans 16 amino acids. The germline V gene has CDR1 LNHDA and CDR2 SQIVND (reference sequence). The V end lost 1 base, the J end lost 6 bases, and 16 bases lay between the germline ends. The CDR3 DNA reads TGTGCCAGTAGTATAGGGGAGGGGCCCATGGGTCAGCCCCAGCATTTT. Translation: CASSIGEGPMGQPQHF.

The CDR3 coding sequence is TGTGCCAGCAGCCAGATTTTGCCAGGGTATCTGGGCATGAACACTGAAGCTTTCTTT. Protein sequence: CASSQILPGYLGMNTEAFF. The J gene is TRBJ1-1, the V gene TRBV7-2; possibly TRBD1 for D (5 bases). Trimming removed 5 bases at V and 0 bases at J, with 25 bases between. Germline V gene lookup returns CDR1 SGHTA and CDR2 FQGNSA. The CDR3 is 19 amino acids.

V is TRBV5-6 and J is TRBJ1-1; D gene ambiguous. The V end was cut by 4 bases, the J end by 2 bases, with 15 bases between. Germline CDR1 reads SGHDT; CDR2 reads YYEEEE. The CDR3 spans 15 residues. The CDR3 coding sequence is TGTGCCAGCAGCCCATTGCGGGGTTTTAACACTGAAGCTTTCTTT. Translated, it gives CASSPLRGFNTEAFF.

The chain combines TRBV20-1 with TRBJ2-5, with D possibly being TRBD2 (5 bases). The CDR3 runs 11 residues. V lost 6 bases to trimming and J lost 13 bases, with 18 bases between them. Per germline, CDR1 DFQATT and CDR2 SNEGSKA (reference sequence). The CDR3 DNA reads TGCAGTGCCCCCCAGGACTGGGTGATGTACTTC. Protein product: CSAPQDWVMYF.

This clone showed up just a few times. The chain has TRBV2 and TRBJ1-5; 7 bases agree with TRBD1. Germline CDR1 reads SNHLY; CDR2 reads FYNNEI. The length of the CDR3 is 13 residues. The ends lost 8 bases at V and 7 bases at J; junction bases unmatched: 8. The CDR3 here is CASQNRGFQPQHF. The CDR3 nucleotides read TGTGCCAGCCAAAACAGGGGATTCCAGCCCCAGCATTTT. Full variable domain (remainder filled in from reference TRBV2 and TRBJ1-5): EPEVTQTPSHQVTQMGQEVILRCVPISNHLYFYWYRQILGQKVEFLVSFYNNEISEKSEIFDDQFSVERPDGSNFTLKIRSTKLEDSAMYFCASQNRGFQPQHFGDGTRLSIL.

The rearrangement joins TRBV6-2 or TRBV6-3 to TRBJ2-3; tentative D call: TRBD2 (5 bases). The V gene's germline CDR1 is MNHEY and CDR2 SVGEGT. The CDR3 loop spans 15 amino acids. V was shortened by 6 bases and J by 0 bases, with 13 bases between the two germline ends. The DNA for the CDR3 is TGTGCCAGCAGCCCGGACTGGGTAAGCACAGATACGCAGTATTTT. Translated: CASSPDWVSTDTQYF.

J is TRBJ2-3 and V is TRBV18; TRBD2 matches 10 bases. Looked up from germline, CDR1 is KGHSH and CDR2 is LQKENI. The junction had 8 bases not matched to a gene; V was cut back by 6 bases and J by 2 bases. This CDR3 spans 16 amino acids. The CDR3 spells CASSRGLAEFTDTQYF. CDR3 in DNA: TGTGCCAGCTCCCGAGGACTAGCGGAATTCACAGATACGCAGTATTTT.

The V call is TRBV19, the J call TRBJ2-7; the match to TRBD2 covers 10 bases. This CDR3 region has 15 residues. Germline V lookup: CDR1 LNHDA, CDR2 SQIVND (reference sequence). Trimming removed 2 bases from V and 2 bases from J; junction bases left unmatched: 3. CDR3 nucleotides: TGTGCCAGTAGTATACTACTAGCGGGGACCTACGAGCAGTACTTC. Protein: CASSILLAGTYEQYF.

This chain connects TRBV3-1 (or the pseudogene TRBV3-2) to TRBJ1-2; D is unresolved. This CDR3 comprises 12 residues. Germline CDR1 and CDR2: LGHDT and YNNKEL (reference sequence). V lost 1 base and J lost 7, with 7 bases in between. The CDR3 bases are TGTGCCAGCAGCCAAGGGGTAGCTGGCTACACCTTC. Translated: CASSQGVAGYTF.

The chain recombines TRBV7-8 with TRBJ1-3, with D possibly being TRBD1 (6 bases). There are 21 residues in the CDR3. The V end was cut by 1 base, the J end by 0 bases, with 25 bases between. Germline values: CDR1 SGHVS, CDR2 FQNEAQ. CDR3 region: CASSLGTRVPGGPDSGNTIYF. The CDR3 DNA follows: TGTGCCAGCAGCTTAGGGACTAGGGTCCCGGGGGGCCCAGACTCTGGAAACACCATATATTTT.

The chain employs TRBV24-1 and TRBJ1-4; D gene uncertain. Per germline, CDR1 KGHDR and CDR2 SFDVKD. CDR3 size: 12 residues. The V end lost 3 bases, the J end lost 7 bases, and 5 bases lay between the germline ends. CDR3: CATSDLSEKLFF. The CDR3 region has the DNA TGTGCCACCAGTGATCTTAGTGAAAAACTGTTTTTT.

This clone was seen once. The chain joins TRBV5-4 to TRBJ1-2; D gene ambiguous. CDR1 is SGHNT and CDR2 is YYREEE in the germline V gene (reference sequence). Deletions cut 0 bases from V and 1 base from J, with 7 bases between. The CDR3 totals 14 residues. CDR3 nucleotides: TGTGCCAGCAGCTTGGGGGGAGGTAACTATGGCTACACCTTC. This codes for CASSLGGGNYGYTF.

The chain's CDR3 is CAWSAITQGAHEKLFF. As DNA, the CDR3 is TGTGCCTGGAGTGCCATAACCCAGGGGGCCCATGAAAAACTGTTTTTT. The V and J genes are TRBV30 and TRBJ1-4; 8 bases match TRBD1. This CDR3 is 16 amino acids long. V lost 1 base, J lost 6 bases, and 10 bases stayed unmatched. Per germline, CDR1 GTSNPN and CDR2 SVGIG (reference sequence).

This CDR3 is CASSSGGHGTGELFF. The DNA of the CDR3 is TGTGCCAGCAGCTCCGGGGGGCACGGCACCGGGGAGCTGTTTTTT. This sequence joins TRBV7-3 and TRBJ2-2, with D maybe TRBD2 (7 bases). CDR1 and CDR2 from the germline V gene are SGHTA and FQGTGA. CDR3 length equals 15 residues. Trimming left V 4 bases short and J 4 bases short, with 13 bases between.

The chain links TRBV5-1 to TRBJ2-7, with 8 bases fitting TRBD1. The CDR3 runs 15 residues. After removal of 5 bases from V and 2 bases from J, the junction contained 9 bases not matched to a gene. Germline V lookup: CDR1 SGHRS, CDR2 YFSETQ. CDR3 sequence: CASSRAGTGPYEQYF. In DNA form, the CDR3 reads TGCGCCAGCAGTCGGGCGGGGACAGGTCCCTACGAGCAGTACTTC.

The CDR3 coding sequence is TGTGCCAATGGCGGGAGGTTGAGTGGCTACACCTTC. Its protein product is CANGGRLSGYTF. This chain uses TRBV28 with TRBJ1-2; D call uncertain. V lost 10 bases and J lost 7, with 16 bases in between. CDR1 is MDHEN and CDR2 is SYDVKM in the germline V gene. This CDR3 contains 12 residues.

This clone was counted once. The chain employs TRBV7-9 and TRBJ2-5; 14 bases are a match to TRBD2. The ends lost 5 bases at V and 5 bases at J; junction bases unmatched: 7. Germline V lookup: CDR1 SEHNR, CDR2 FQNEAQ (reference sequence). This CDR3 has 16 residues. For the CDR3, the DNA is TGTGCCAGCAGCCCGAGACTAGCGGGAGGGTGGGAGACCCAGTACTTC. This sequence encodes CASSPRLAGGWETQYF.